The next 18 T cell receptor beta chains were all read from a single sample in a study of CD8 T cells in ankylosing spondylitis. Study-level findings and limits: About eight highly homologous variants made up a TCR beta motif that seemed to typify ankylosing spondylitis blood.

The antigens these receptors bind are not known. TCRdb called the 5' RACE reads again in MiXCR, with one record for every CDR3 protein. The profile covers around 540,000 distinct CDR3 sequences, with more than 9.5% appearing a single time and around 6.8% taken by the ten largest. The material sequenced was blood, either unsorted or a sorted T cell fraction (not recorded which). These receptors came from a male donor with ankylosing spondylitis.

This clonotype was seen a few times. This chain links TRBV5-1 with TRBJ2-1, with 9 bases lining up with TRBD2. The CDR3 is made up of 15 amino acids. Germline CDR1 is SGHRS and CDR2 is YFSETQ. Trimming took 6 bases from V and 4 from J; bases not matched to a gene: 8. CDR3 coding DNA: TGCGCCAGCACCAATGTGCTAGCGGGATACAATGAGCAGTTCTTC. It translates to CASTNVLAGYNEQFF.

The rearrangement joins TRBV20-1 to TRBJ2-2; D gene unclear. The germline V gene has CDR1 DFQATT and CDR2 SNEGSKA (reference sequence). The CDR3 is 15 amino acids. With 0 bases removed from V and 2 bases from J, the gap between germline ends came to 10 bases. The CDR3 here is CSARELGRNTGELFF. CDR3 coding DNA: TGCAGTGCTAGAGAGCTAGGCAGAAACACCGGGGAGCTGTTTTTT.

The table lists this clonotype with a few counts. This CDR3 is CASSPIYAPTTYEQYF. As DNA, the CDR3 is TGTGCCAGCAGCCCCATATATGCGCCAACGACCTACGAGCAGTACTTC. V and J are TRBV7-2 and TRBJ2-7; D is uncertain. The germline CDR1 and CDR2 sequences are SGHTA and FQGNSA. The CDR3 sequence is 16 residues long. Between the trimmed V and J ends, which lost 5 bases and 2 bases, there was a span of 19 bases.

The rearrangement joins TRBV18 to TRBJ2-5; 11 bases are a match to TRBD1. Germline lookup yields CDR1 KGHSH and CDR2 LQKENI. This CDR3 contains 16 residues. V shed 3 bases, J shed 5 bases, and the junction held 8 bases outside the gene matches. CDR3 sequence: CASSPRTGGSPETQYF. The CDR3 DNA sequence: TGTGCCAGCTCACCCCGGACAGGGGGCTCCCCTGAGACCCAGTACTTC. Together with reference TRBV18 and TRBJ2-5, the CDR3 gives the full variable domain: NAGVMQNPRHLVRRRGQEARLRCSPMKGHSHVYWYRQLPEEGLKFMVYLQKENIIDESGMPKERFSAEFPKEGPSILRIQQVVRGDSAAYFCASSPRTGGSPETQYFGPGTRLLVL.

This clonotype was recorded many times. At one end, the junction sequence differs from germline, possibly due to a read error. CDR3: CASSLDLADTQYF. The CDR3 region has the DNA TGTGCCAGCAGTTTAGACCTAGCAGATACGCAGTATTTT. The gene calls are TRBV7-8 and TRBJ2-3; D is undetermined. The CDR3 has 13 residues. Looked up from germline, CDR1 is SGHVS and CDR2 is FQNEAQ. Complete variable domain (other parts from reference TRBV7-8 and TRBJ2-3): GAGVSQSPRYKVAKRGQDVALRCDPISGHVSLFWYQQALGQGPEFLTYFQNEAQLDKSGLPSDRFFAERPEGSVSTLKIQRTQQEDSAVYLCASSLDLADTQYFGPGTRLTVL.

This clonotype was seen a handful of times. The chain recombines TRBV5-1 with TRBJ1-1; a weak D match, TRBD1 (6 bases). V dropped 1 base and J dropped 0 bases, with 13 bases sitting between them. The V gene's germline CDR1 is SGHRS and CDR2 YFSETQ. CDR3 length: 16 amino acids. The CDR3 spells CASSLWDTHMNTEAFF. The CDR3 DNA sequence: TGCGCCAGCAGCTTGTGGGACACCCACATGAACACTGAAGCTTTCTTT.

This clonotype was detected only a few times. The chain is built from TRBV13 and TRBJ2-3; 7 bases map to TRBD2. Losses at the gene ends were 4 bases for V and 5 bases for J; bases not matched to a gene: 15. CDR3 length: 17 amino acids. In germline, CDR1 is PRHDT, CDR2 FYEKMQ (reference sequence). CDR3 protein: CASSSRPGAGVRDTQYF. The DNA of the CDR3 is TGTGCCAGCAGCTCCCGCCCCGGTGCGGGAGTTAGAGATACGCAGTATTTT.

The chain employs TRBV7-9 and TRBJ2-1, with 8 bases that match TRBD1. The V and J ends lost 0 bases and 9 bases, in that order; junction bases with no gene match: 7. This CDR3 region has 15 residues. The germline CDR1 and CDR2 sequences are SEHNR and FQNEAQ (reference sequence). CDR3 amino acids: CASSLALAGGLEQFF. In DNA form, the CDR3 reads TGTGCCAGCAGCTTAGCGCTCGCAGGGGGCCTTGAGCAGTTCTTC.

Ten or more counts support this clonotype. The germline gene is not matched at one end of the junction; a read error may be the cause. This rearrangement joins TRBV12-3 or TRBV12-4 to TRBJ2-3; 12 bases align to TRBD2. The CDR3 spans 15 residues. For the CDR3, the DNA is TGTGCCAGCAGTCCATCACTAGCGGGAGGATCGGGAAGCGGTTTT. Protein product: CASSPSLAGGSGSGF.

Ten or more counts support this clonotype. This CDR3 is CASSEGDSADTQYF. The CDR3 nucleotides are TGTGCCAGCAGTGAAGGCGACTCCGCAGATACGCAGTATTTT. The chain uses TRBV6-4 and TRBJ2-3; D gene unclear. This CDR3 contains 14 residues. Germline lookup yields CDR1 MRHNA and CDR2 SNTAGT. Between the trimmed V and J ends, which lost 3 bases and 4 bases, there was a span of 11 bases.

The J gene is TRBJ2-3, the V gene TRBV24-1; 10 bases align to TRBD2. Germline V lookup: CDR1 KGHDR, CDR2 SFDVKD. V dropped 4 bases and J dropped 5; count of bases not matched to a gene: 5. This CDR3 is 15 amino acids long. This chain's CDR3 is CATSDPSGRGDTQYF. The CDR3 DNA reads TGTGCCACCAGTGACCCTAGCGGGAGAGGAGATACGCAGTATTTT.

The chain combines TRBV30 with TRBJ2-1; the D call may be TRBD1 or TRBD2 (5 bases each). The germline gives CDR1 GTSNPN, CDR2 SVGIG (reference sequence). V lost 3 bases and J 9 bases, leaving 12 bases between the germline ends. The CDR3 length is 12 residues. The CDR3 region is CAWRGPGTEQFF. In nucleotides, the CDR3 is TGTGCCTGGAGAGGTCCCGGGACTGAGCAGTTCTTC.

V and J are TRBV20-1 and TRBJ2-5; a possible D gene is TRBD1 (6 bases). The V gene lost 4 bases and the J gene lost 2 bases, with 14 bases spanning the gap. The CDR3 contains 14 residues. Germline values: CDR1 DFQATT, CDR2 SNEGSKA (reference sequence). CDR3 in amino acids: CSAIGQTIQETQYF. The CDR3 DNA reads as TGCAGTGCTATCGGACAGACTATTCAAGAGACCCAGTACTTC.

The V call is TRBV7-9, the J call TRBJ2-5, with D maybe TRBD2 (7 bases). With 5 bases removed from V and 4 bases from J, the gap between germline ends came to 17 bases. CDR1 SEHNR and CDR2 FQNEAQ come from the germline V gene (reference sequence). The CDR3 is 15 residues long. The CDR3 DNA reads as TGTGCCAGCAGCCCGCATAAGGGGGGGCGAGAGACCCAGTACTTC. Translation gives CASSPHKGGRETQYF.

Many counts were recorded for this clonotype. The chain couples TRBV29-1 to TRBJ2-1; no reliable D call. Germline V gene sequence: CDR1 SQVTM, CDR2 ANQGSEA. This CDR3 spans 14 amino acids. The chain's CDR3 is CSLTRPGAYNEQFF. The CDR3 DNA reads TGCAGTCTCACGCGGCCAGGAGCCTACAATGAGCAGTTCTTC.

This clonotype came up many times. This chain uses TRBV9 with TRBJ2-3, with TRBD2 as a possible D gene (5 bases). The CDR3 extends over 14 amino acids. The ends were cut back, 3 bases at V and 4 bases at J, with 12 bases in the middle. Germline CDR1 is SGDLS and CDR2 is YYNGEE. The CDR3 region has the DNA TGTGCCAGCAGCGGTAGCGTCCGGGCAGATACGCAGTATTTT. Its protein product is CASSGSVRADTQYF.

This rearrangement joins TRBV28 to TRBJ1-1; 8 bases fit TRBD1. The germline V gene encodes CDR1 MDHEN and CDR2 SYDVKM. V lost 2 bases and J lost 3; bases outside the gene matches: 5. The CDR3 has 15 residues. The CDR3 coding sequence is TGTGCCAGCAGTTTAAGGGGACAGGCGGACACTGAAGCTTTCTTT. Protein sequence: CASSLRGQADTEAFF.

The rearrangement links TRBV5-1 to TRBJ1-1, with D uncertain. Trimming removed 0 bases from V and 1 base from J, with 7 bases in between. The CDR3 covers 14 residues. CDR1 and CDR2 from the germline V gene are SGHRS and YFSETQ. CDR3 amino acids: CASSLASQNTEAFF. CDR3 coding DNA: TGCGCCAGCAGCTTGGCCAGCCAGAACACTGAAGCTTTCTTT.